The rows below give T cell receptor beta chains drawn from one sample of a study of T cell changes during pregnancy in multiple sclerosis. Only in-frame clones appear in the TCRdb table, and some are missing; sequencing was by immunoSEQ multiplex PCR. The sample carries tens of thousands of clones, less than 95% recorded once. Sequences were derived from peripheral blood, sampled in the first trimester of pregnancy. The receptors originated from a female donor in good health, enrolled as a control in a pregnancy study. CDR3s include the opening cysteine and the closing phenylalanine or tryptophan. D genes are given only for firm matches. Expanded clones are given a class, and other clones once, few, many or no size at all.

TRBV28	TRBJ1-5	TRBD1	NA	CASSLGDRVQPQHF	TGTGCCAGCAGTTTGGGGGACAGAGTTCAGCCCCAGCATTTT
TRBV6-6	TRBJ2-7	TRBD1	NA	CASTTSGTGGVYEQYF	TGTGCCAGCACCACCTCCGGGACAGGGGGGGTGTACGAGCAGTACTTC
TRBV28	TRBJ1-5	NA	NA	CASRWRVFTQPQHF	TGTGCCAGCAGGTGGAGGGTTTTTACTCAGCCCCAGCATTTT
TRBV5-5	TRBJ1-3	NA	NA	CASSLVFGGSGNTIYF	TGTGCCAGCAGCTTGGTCTTCGGGGGCTCTGGAAACACCATATATTTT
TRBV6-4	TRBJ2-2	NA	NA	CASSAGLSSGELFF	TGTGCCAGCAGTGCGGGACTTTCCTCCGGGGAGCTGTTTTTT
TRBV9	TRBJ1-4	TRBD1	NA	CASSASGGVNEKLFF	TGTGCCAGCAGCGCTTCAGGGGGCGTTAATGAAAAACTGTTTTTT
TRBV4-3	TRBJ1-1	NA	once	CASSQALDRGAFF	TGCGCCAGCAGCCAAGCCCTCGACCGAGGAGCTTTCTTT
TRBV28	TRBJ1-4	TRBD1	NA	CASRRRTGGEKLFF	TGTGCCAGCAGACGAAGGACAGGGGGAGAAAAACTGTTTTTT
TRBV11-1	TRBJ1-1	NA	few	CASRKGGNTEAFF	TGTGCCAGCAGAAAAGGAGGTAACACTGAAGCTTTCTTT
TRBV7-2	TRBJ2-7	NA	NA	CASSLLDEQYF	TGTGCCAGCAGCTTATTAGACGAGCAGTACTTC
TRBV6-5	TRBJ2-1	NA	NA	CASRNRDTYNEQFF	TGTGCCAGCAGAAACCGGGACACTTACAATGAGCAGTTCTTC
TRBV7-9	TRBJ2-7	NA	NA	CASRSLAPEQYF	TGTGCCAGCAGATCACTAGCCCCCGAGCAGTACTTC
TRBV11-2	TRBJ2-3	NA	NA	CASSLEGGPAIADTQYF	TGTGCCAGCAGCTTAGAAGGGGGACCGGCGATCGCAGATACGCAGTATTTT
TRBV5-6	TRBJ2-7	NA	few	CASSRKLTGHEQYF	TGTGCCAGCAGCCGAAAACTAACAGGGCACGAGCAGTACTTC
TRBV19	TRBJ2-3	NA	once	CASNPALAGDTQYF	TGTGCCAGTAATCCCGCACTAGCTGGGGATACGCAGTATTTT
TRBV28	TRBJ1-6	TRBD1	NA	CASSSLGGQIGRSPLHF	TGTGCCAGCAGTTCTCTTGGGGGACAGATAGGGAGGTCACCCCTCCACTTT
TRBV7-2	TRBJ2-1	NA	NA	CASAGRNEQFF	TGTGCCAGCGCCGGGAGAAATGAGCAGTTCTTC
TRBV6-1	TRBJ1-5	TRBD1	few	CASTRQGRMPQHF	TGTGCCAGCACCCGACAGGGGCGGATGCCCCAGCATTTT
TRBV7-9	TRBJ2-7	NA	NA	CASSLGRDSYEQYF	TGTGCCAGCAGCTTGGGCCGGGATTCCTACGAGCAGTACTTC
TRBV9	TRBJ2-3	NA	NA	CASSVAGWGTDTQYF	TGTGCCAGCAGCGTAGCAGGGTGGGGCACAGATACGCAGTATTTT
TRBV11-2	TRBJ2-5	TRBD2	NA	CASSLAGGGETQYF	TGTGCCAGCAGTTTGGCGGGGGGCGGGGAGACCCAGTACTTC
TRBV7-2	TRBJ2-3	TRBD2	NA	CASSAGSGVLTDTQYF	TGTGCCAGCAGCGCGGGTAGCGGGGTCCTCACAGATACGCAGTATTTT
TRBV6-4	TRBJ2-3	TRBD2	NA	CATAPSGGTDTQYF	TGTGCCACCGCTCCTAGCGGGGGCACAGATACGCAGTATTTT
TRBV11-3	TRBJ2-3	TRBD2	NA	CASSSRGGTDTQYF	TGTGCCAGCAGCTCGCGGGGGGGCACAGATACGCAGTATTTT
TRBV18	TRBJ1-1	TRBD1	NA	CASSPGQAGNTEAFF	TGTGCCAGCTCACCAGGACAGGCGGGGAACACTGAAGCTTTCTTT
TRBV5-1	TRBJ2-1	TRBD1	NA	CASSPPGQFYNEQFF	TGCGCCAGCAGCCCACCGGGACAGTTCTACAATGAGCAGTTCTTC
TRBV6-5	TRBJ2-5	NA	NA	CASSYTGETQYF	TGTGCCAGCAGTTATACGGGAGAGACCCAGTACTTC
TRBV5-6	TRBJ2-7	TRBD1	once	CASSRDRTYEQYF	TGTGCCAGCAGCCGGGACAGGACCTACGAGCAGTACTTC
TRBV5-6	TRBJ1-5	NA	NA	CASSLGAGNQPQHF	TGTGCCAGCAGCTTGGGGGCAGGGAATCAGCCCCAGCATTTT
TRBV19	TRBJ1-5	NA	NA	CASSIGAGRENQPQHF	TGTGCCAGTAGTATTGGAGCAGGGCGGGAAAATCAGCCCCAGCATTTT
TRBV25-1	TRBJ2-4	TRBD1	NA	CASSEYRDRKNIQYF	TGTGCCAGCAGTGAATACCGGGACAGGAAAAACATTCAGTACTTC
TRBV9	TRBJ1-2	NA	NA	CASSLDRDRGYGYTF	TGTGCCAGCAGCCTAGACCGGGATCGGGGCTATGGCTACACCTTC
TRBV5-6	TRBJ1-2	NA	NA	CASSLGGAGYTF	TGTGCCAGCAGCCTCGGGGGGGCCGGCTACACCTTC
TRBV4-3	TRBJ2-1	NA	NA	CASSQGGGQFF	TGCGCCAGCAGCCAGGGGGGAGGGCAGTTCTTC
TRBV19	TRBJ2-1	TRBD2	NA	CASTPPGGNEQFF	TGTGCCAGTACCCCCCCGGGGGGCAATGAGCAGTTCTTC
TRBV7-8	TRBJ2-1	TRBD1	NA	CATDPGQGGNEQFF	TGTGCCACCGATCCGGGACAGGGCGGCAATGAGCAGTTCTTC
TRBV11-2	TRBJ2-2	NA	NA	CASSFTGTGELFF	TGTGCCAGCAGCTTCACAGGCACCGGGGAGCTGTTTTTT
TRBV2	TRBJ1-4	NA	NA	CASSEGFQEKLFF	TGTGCCAGCAGTGAGGGCTTCCAGGAAAAACTGTTTTTT